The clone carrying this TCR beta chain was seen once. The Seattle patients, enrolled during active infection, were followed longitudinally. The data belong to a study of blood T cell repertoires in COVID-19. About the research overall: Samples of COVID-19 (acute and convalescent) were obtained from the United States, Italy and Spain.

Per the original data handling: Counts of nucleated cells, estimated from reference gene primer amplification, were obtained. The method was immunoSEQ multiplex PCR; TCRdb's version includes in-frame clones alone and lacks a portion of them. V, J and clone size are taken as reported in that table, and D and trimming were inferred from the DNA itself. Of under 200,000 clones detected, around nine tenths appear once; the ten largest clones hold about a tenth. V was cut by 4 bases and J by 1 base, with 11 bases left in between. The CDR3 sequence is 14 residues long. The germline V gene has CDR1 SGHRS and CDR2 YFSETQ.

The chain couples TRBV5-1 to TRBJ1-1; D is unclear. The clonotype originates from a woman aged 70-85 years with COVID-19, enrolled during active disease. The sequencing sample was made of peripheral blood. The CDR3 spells CASSLTNSNTEAFF. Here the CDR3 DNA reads TGCGCCAGCAGCCTGACAAACTCGAACACTGAAGCTTTCTTT.